The 24 T cell receptor beta chains below come from one sample, sequenced in a study of T cell clones after liver transplantation (dated by TCRdb to about 2019). Libraries were made using the immunoSEQ multiplex PCR assay. TCRdb carries this immuneACCESS record with in-frame sequences only. Its versions omit some clonotypes, under half of them owing to an unresolved V gene in the studies checked, with the rest unexplained. The table for this sample lists tens of thousands of clones; approximately 87% of them were counted only once. The ten most abundant clones make up roughly 2.8% of the sample. The sample in question was CD4+ T cells from blood, obtained at the 22-month timepoint. The source is a human patient who received a liver transplant. Donor T cells from the graft may be present among the T cells after a transplant.

The chain recombines TRBV11-2 with TRBJ1-2; D gene unclear. Germline loops: CDR1 SGHAT, CDR2 FQNNGV. The CDR3 is made up of 14 amino acids. V was shortened by 5 bases and J by 4 bases, with 14 bases between the two germline ends. CDR3 sequence (DNA): TGTGCCAGCAGCCCCACAAGCTACCTCTATGGCTACACCTTC. This sequence encodes CASSPTSYLYGYTF. Together with reference TRBV11-2 and TRBJ1-2, the CDR3 gives the full variable domain: EAGVAQSPRYKIIEKRQSVAFWCNPISGHATLYWYQQILGQGPKLLIQFQNNGVVDDSQLPKDRFSAERLKGVDSTLKIQPAKLEDSAVYLCASSPTSYLYGYTFGSGTRLTVV.

The J gene is TRBJ2-2, the V gene TRBV6-5, with D maybe TRBD2 (5 bases). The germline CDR1 and CDR2 sequences are MNHEY and SVGAGI. Trimming stripped 7 bases from V and 7 bases from J, with 7 bases between. The CDR3 consists of 11 residues. The CDR3 sequence: CASKADGELFF. CDR3 coding DNA: TGTGCCAGCAAAGCGGACGGGGAGCTGTTTTTT.

V gene TRBV5-5 combines with J gene TRBJ2-2; D perhaps matches TRBD1 (6 bases). The V gene's germline CDR1 is SGHKS and CDR2 YYEKEE (reference sequence). V was trimmed by 1 base and J by 4 bases, leaving 14 bases between them. The CDR3 has 16 residues. CDR3 protein: CASSLQGPTGTGELFF. The CDR3 nucleotides read TGTGCCAGCAGCTTGCAGGGGCCGACGGGCACCGGGGAGCTGTTTTTT.

The chain is built from TRBV29-1 and TRBJ2-2; 8 positions match TRBD1. The ends lost 7 bases at V and 3 bases at J; junction bases unmatched: 4. Germline loops: CDR1 SQVTM, CDR2 ANQGSEA. The length of the CDR3 is 13 residues. CDR3 residues: CSGGTGYTGELFF. In DNA form, the CDR3 reads TGCAGCGGGGGGACAGGCTACACCGGGGAGCTGTTTTTT.

By share of the sample, this clone is medium-sized (0.01 to 0.1%). The V gene is TRBV29-1, the J gene TRBJ1-1; D is ambiguous. Between the trimmed V and J ends, which lost 7 bases and 1 base, there was a span of 13 bases. Germline CDR1 is SQVTM and CDR2 is ANQGSEA. This CDR3 has 13 residues. The CDR3, as DNA: TGCAGCGCCGCCGAGGACGGGAACACTGAAGCTTTCTTT. Its protein is CSAAEDGNTEAFF.

The gene calls are TRBV4-2 and TRBJ2-1; 13 bases are shared with TRBD2. V dropped 2 bases and J dropped 13; count of bases not matched to a gene: 11. The CDR3 extends over 16 amino acids. In germline, CDR1 is LGHNA, CDR2 YNFKEQ. CDR3 in DNA: TGTGCCAGCAGCCAACCTCCACTAGCGGGAGGGCCTCGTCAGTTCTTC. Translated: CASSQPPLAGGPRQFF.

The V and J genes are TRBV25-1 and TRBJ2-7, with TRBD2 matching 10 bases. Looked up from germline, CDR1 is MGHDK and CDR2 is SYGVNS. V was pared by 3 bases and J by 2 bases, with 4 bases of the junction left unmatched. The CDR3 extends over 15 amino acids. CDR3 residues: CASSDKSGGAYEQYF. For the CDR3, the DNA is TGTGCCAGCAGTGATAAGAGCGGGGGGGCCTACGAGCAGTACTTC.

The genes are TRBV7-2 and TRBJ1-3; D ambiguous. The V gene's germline CDR1 is SGHTA and CDR2 FQGNSA. V lost 2 bases and J lost 0, with 8 bases in between. This CDR3 region has 15 residues. For the CDR3, the DNA is TGTGCCAGCAGCTTAACTACGGGCTCTGGAAACACCATATATTTT. This sequence encodes CASSLTTGSGNTIYF.

Turning to this clone: An end of the junction does not agree with germline; a read error may underlie this. V and J are TRBV11-1 and TRBJ2-7, with 12 nucleotides matching TRBD2. Germline V lookup: CDR1 SGHAT, CDR2 FQDESV (reference sequence). The CDR3 runs to 14 residues. The CDR3 protein is CASSLAGGPREQYF. The CDR3 DNA reads TGTGCCAGCAGCCTAGCGGGAGGGCCGCGGGAGCAGTACTTC. Drawing the rest from reference TRBV11-1 and TRBJ2-7, the complete variable domain is EAEVAQSPRYKITEKSQAVAFWCDPISGHATLYWYRQILGQGPELLVQFQDESVVDDSQLPKDRFSAERLKGVDSTLKIQPAELGDSAMYLCASSLAGGPREQYFGPGTRLTVT.

The rearrangement uses TRBV7-3 and TRBJ2-3; D is tentatively TRBD1 or TRBD2 (5 bases each). V was clipped by 5 bases and J by 5 bases, with 20 bases between them. The germline CDR1 and CDR2 sequences are SGHTA and FQGTGA. This CDR3 comprises 16 residues. For the CDR3, the DNA is TGTGCCAGCAGCCCCCACGGGGCCGGGGTTAAAGATACGCAGTATTTT. This gives the protein CASSPHGAGVKDTQYF.

V is TRBV15 and J is TRBJ2-5, with 8 bases identical to TRBD2. CDR3 length: 14 amino acids. Trimming took 2 bases from V and 4 from J; bases not matched to a gene: 3. Germline loops: CDR1 LNHNV, CDR2 YYDKDF (reference sequence). Here the CDR3 reads CATSRPAGVETQYF. CDR3 nucleotide sequence: TGTGCCACCAGCAGACCAGCGGGAGTAGAGACCCAGTACTTC.

The rearrangement joins TRBV5-6 to TRBJ1-1; 7 bases are shared with TRBD1. Trimming cost V 2 bases and J 5 bases; bases outside gene matches: 12. Germline values: CDR1 SGHDT, CDR2 YYEEEE. CDR3 length: 16 residues. This CDR3 is CASSFTGAPNPTEAFF. In nucleotides, the CDR3 is TGTGCCAGCAGCTTTACAGGGGCCCCGAACCCAACTGAAGCTTTCTTT.

The chain uses TRBV27 and TRBJ2-1; TRBD1 aligns across 11 bases. This CDR3 contains 16 residues. Trimming at V came to 3 bases and at J to 8 bases, leaving 9 bases not matched to a gene. Germline V lookup: CDR1 MNHEY, CDR2 SMNVEV (reference sequence). In nucleotides, the CDR3 is TGTGCCAGCAGTTTTTACCGGGACAGGGGGAGCGATGAGCAGTTCTTC. It codes for CASSFYRDRGSDEQFF.

The chain combines TRBV7-9 with TRBJ1-5; D is undetermined. The CDR3 loop spans 16 amino acids. Trimming removed 2 bases at V and 7 bases at J, with 18 bases between. The germline V gene has CDR1 SEHNR and CDR2 FQNEAQ (reference sequence). The CDR3 reads CASSLIPRAGHQPQHF. The CDR3 DNA is TGTGCCAGCAGCTTAATTCCTAGGGCCGGGCACCAGCCCCAGCATTTT.

V usage is TRBV6-5 and J usage is TRBJ1-2; D may be TRBD1 (5 bases). The CDR3 has 11 residues. Germline V gene sequence: CDR1 MNHEY, CDR2 SVGAGI. Trimming removed 6 bases from V and 7 bases from J, with 9 bases in between. CDR3 bases: TGTGCCAGCAGGGGGACGGGTGGCTACACCTTC. Amino acid sequence: CASRGTGGYTF.

The chain employs TRBV28 and TRBJ2-1, with D perhaps TRBD2 (5 bases). The CDR3 length is 15 residues. CDR1 and CDR2 (germline): MDHEN, SYDVKM. The germline V and J ends were trimmed by 7 bases and 2 bases, with 15 bases remaining between them. This CDR3 reads CASIRTGNAYNEQFF. The CDR3 DNA reads TGTGCCAGCATAAGAACGGGGAATGCCTACAATGAGCAGTTCTTC.

The chain is built from TRBV4-2 and TRBJ2-1, with D hard to call. V was shortened by 3 bases and J by 7 bases, with 13 bases between the two germline ends. This CDR3 is built from 14 residues. Germline V gene data show CDR1 as LGHNA and CDR2 as YNFKEQ. CDR3 in amino acids: CASSQVWAENEQFF. The DNA for the CDR3 is TGTGCCAGCAGCCAGGTCTGGGCGGAGAATGAGCAGTTCTTC.

The CDR3 DNA sequence: TGCGCCAGCAGCTCAGGGGGCGTAGATACGCAGTATTTT. It is translated as CASSSGGVDTQYF. This chain uses TRBV5-1 with TRBJ2-3; 8 positions match TRBD1. The J segment lost 5 bases and the V segment lost 3 bases, leaving 2 bases of the junction unmatched. The germline gives CDR1 SGHRS, CDR2 YFSETQ. This CDR3 spans 13 amino acids.

This clone was counted a few times. The chain links TRBV7-6 to TRBJ1-2, with D perhaps matching TRBD1 (6 bases). There are 15 residues in the CDR3. V lost 1 base and J lost 7, with 16 bases in between. Germline lookup yields CDR1 SGHVS and CDR2 FNYEAQ. CDR3 protein: CASSLEPSGESGYTF. The CDR3, as DNA: TGTGCCAGCAGCTTAGAACCTTCAGGGGAGAGTGGCTACACCTTC.

The CDR3 sequence is CATSSDPGDEQFF. CDR3 nucleotides: TGTGCCACCAGCAGTGATCCAGGGGATGAGCAGTTCTTC. The J gene is TRBJ2-1, the V gene TRBV15; D is perhaps TRBD1 (6 bases). V lost 3 bases and J 8 bases, leaving 11 bases between the germline ends. The CDR3 totals 13 residues. CDR1 and CDR2 from the germline V gene are LNHNV and YYDKDF (reference sequence).

In this sample, this clone turned up a few times. The chain is built from TRBV19 and TRBJ2-6; a possible D gene is TRBD1 (6 bases). The germline V and J ends were trimmed by 3 bases and 4 bases, with 13 bases remaining between them. The CDR3 length is 16 residues. Germline CDR1 LNHDA, CDR2 SQIVND (reference sequence). The CDR3 reads CASSMRQGTGANVLTF. DNA of the CDR3: TGTGCCAGTAGTATGAGGCAGGGGACCGGGGCCAACGTCCTGACTTTC.

The chain is built from TRBV19 and TRBJ2-3; 9 positions agree with TRBD2. V was clipped by 5 bases and J by 6 bases; unmatched bases: 3. From germline, CDR1 is LNHDA and CDR2 SQIVND (reference sequence). This CDR3 is built from 13 residues. The CDR3 sequence is CASSETSGDTQYF. DNA for the CDR3: TGTGCCAGTAGTGAAACTAGCGGGGATACGCAGTATTTT. The whole variable domain, filled in from reference TRBV19 and TRBJ2-3, reads DGGITQSPKYLFRKEGQNVTLSCEQNLNHDAMYWYRQDPGQGLRLIYYSQIVNDFQKGDIAEGYSVSREKKESFPLTVTSAQKNPTAFYLCASSETSGDTQYFGPGTRLTVL.

The J gene is TRBJ2-2, the V gene TRBV5-5; 10 bases are a match to TRBD2. The V gene end was trimmed by 1 base and the J gene end by 7 bases; junction bases not matched to a gene: 13. The CDR3 contains 18 residues. Germline V CDR1 and CDR2: SGHKS, YYEKEE (reference sequence). CDR3 region: CASSLTIPGLASFGELFF. In nucleotides, the CDR3 is TGTGCCAGCAGCTTGACCATTCCGGGACTAGCGAGTTTCGGGGAGCTGTTTTTT.

CDR3 residues: CASSGRGSEQYF. CDR3 DNA: TGTGCCAGCAGTGGACGGGGGAGCGAGCAGTACTTC. The rearrangement uses TRBV6-5 and TRBJ2-7, with a possible D match to TRBD2 (6 bases). CDR3 length: 12 residues. Trimming left V 5 bases short and J 6 bases short, with 11 bases between. Germline lookup yields CDR1 MNHEY and CDR2 SVGAGI.